This TCR beta chain emerged from a study of blood T cells in healthy people across ages. Study-wide points: Any conclusive comparison of naive versus antigen-experienced cells was prevented by using unsorted PBMCs.

This clonotype was recorded a few times. Its target is not known. Drawn from each donor were around 9.1 milliliters of peripheral blood. Using a J-beta primer mix together with a sample-barcoded 5' primer, a second PCR was run for roughly 7 to 11 cycles. TCRdb re-analysed the 5' RACE reads in MiXCR, keeping a single row per CDR3 protein. The sample contains around 820,000 distinct CDR3 sequences, around 25% of which appear only once. Another study also made use of these data, one on T cells of mothers and their children.

The material sequenced was blood. This sequence was found in a boy aged 5-17 years in good health.

The CDR3 protein is CATSRDRLETQYF. CDR3 nucleotides: TGTGCCACCAGCAGAGATAGGCTAGAGACCCAGTACTTC. V gene TRBV15 combines with J gene TRBJ2-5; D is undetermined. V was cut by 0 bases and J by 4 bases, with 6 bases left in between. Germline V gene lookup returns CDR1 LNHNV and CDR2 YYDKDF (reference sequence). The CDR3 runs 13 residues.